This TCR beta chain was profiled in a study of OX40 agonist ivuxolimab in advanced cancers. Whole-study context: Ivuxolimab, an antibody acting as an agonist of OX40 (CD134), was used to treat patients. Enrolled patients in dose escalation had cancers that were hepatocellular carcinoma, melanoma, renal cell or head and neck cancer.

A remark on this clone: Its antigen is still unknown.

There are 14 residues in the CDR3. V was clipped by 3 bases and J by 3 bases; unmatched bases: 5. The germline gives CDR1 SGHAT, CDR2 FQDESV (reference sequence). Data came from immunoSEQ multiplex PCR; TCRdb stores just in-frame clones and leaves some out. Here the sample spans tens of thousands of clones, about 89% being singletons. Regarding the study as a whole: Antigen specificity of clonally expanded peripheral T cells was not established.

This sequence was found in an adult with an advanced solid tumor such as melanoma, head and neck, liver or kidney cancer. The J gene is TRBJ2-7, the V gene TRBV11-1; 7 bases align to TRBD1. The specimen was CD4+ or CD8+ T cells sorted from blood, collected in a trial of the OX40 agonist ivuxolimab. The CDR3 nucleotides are TGTGCCAGCAGCTTCCTCGGGACAGACTACGAGCAGTACTTC. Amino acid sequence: CASSFLGTDYEQYF.